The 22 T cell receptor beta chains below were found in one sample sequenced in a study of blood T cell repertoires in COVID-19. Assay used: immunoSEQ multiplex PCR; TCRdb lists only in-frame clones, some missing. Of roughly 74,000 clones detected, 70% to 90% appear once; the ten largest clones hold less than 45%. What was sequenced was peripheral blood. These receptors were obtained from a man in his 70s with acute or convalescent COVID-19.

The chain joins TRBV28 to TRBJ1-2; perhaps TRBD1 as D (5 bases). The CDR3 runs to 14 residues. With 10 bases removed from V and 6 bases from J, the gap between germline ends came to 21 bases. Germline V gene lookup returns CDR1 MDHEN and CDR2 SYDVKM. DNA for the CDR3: TGTGCCATAACGACACCCCCCCCAGGGAATGGCTACACCTTC. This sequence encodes CAITTPPPGNGYTF.

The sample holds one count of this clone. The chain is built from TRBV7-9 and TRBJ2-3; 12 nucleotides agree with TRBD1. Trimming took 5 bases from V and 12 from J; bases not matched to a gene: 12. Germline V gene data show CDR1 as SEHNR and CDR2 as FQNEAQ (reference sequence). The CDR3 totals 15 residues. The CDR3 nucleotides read TGTGCCAGCAGCCCCCACCCGGGACAGGGGGCTCTCCAGTATTTT. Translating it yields CASSPHPGQGALQYF.

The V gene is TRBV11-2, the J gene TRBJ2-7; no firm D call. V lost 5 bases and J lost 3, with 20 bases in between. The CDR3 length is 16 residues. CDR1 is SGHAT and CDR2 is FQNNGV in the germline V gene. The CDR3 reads CASSPRGAGYVYEQYF. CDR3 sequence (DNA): TGTGCCAGCAGCCCAAGAGGCGCTGGGTACGTCTACGAGCAGTACTTC.

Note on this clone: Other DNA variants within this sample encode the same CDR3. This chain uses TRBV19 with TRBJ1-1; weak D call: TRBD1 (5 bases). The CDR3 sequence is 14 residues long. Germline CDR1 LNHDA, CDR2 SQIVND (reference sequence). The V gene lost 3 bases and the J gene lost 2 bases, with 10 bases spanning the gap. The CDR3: CASSIQGPNTEAFF. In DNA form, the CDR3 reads TGTGCCAGTAGTATTCAGGGCCCTAACACTGAAGCTTTCTTT.

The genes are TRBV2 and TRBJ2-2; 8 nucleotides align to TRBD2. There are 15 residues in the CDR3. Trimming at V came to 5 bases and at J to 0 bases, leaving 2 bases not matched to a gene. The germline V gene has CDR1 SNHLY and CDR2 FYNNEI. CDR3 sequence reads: CASSRAGANTGELFF. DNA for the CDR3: TGTGCCAGCAGTCGAGCGGGGGCGAACACCGGGGAGCTGTTTTTT.

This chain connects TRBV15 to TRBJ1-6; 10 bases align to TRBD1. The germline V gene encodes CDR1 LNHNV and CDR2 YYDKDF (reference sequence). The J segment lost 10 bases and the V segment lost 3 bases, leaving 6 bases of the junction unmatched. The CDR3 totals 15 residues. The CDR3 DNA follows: TGTGCCACCAGCAGTGGGGACAGGGGCCAGTCACCCCTCCACTTT. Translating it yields CATSSGDRGQSPLHF.

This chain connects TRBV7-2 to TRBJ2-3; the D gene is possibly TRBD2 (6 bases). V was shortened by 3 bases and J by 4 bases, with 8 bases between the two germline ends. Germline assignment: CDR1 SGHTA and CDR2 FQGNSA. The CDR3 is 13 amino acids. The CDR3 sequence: CASSFAGPDTQYF. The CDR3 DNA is TGTGCCAGCAGCTTCGCGGGGCCAGATACGCAGTATTTT.

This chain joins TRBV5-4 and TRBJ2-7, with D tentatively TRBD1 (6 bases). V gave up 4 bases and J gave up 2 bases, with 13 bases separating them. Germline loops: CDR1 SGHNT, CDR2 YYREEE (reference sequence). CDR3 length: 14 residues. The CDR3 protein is CASSQRTAPYEQYF. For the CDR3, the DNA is TGTGCCAGCAGCCAGAGGACAGCTCCCTACGAGCAGTACTTC.

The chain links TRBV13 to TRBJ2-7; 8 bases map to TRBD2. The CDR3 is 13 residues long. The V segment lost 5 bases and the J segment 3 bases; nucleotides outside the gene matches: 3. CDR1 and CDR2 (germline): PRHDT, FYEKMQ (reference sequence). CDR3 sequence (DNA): TGTGCCAGCAGCCTGGGACTAGTCTACGAGCAGTACTTC. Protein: CASSLGLVYEQYF.

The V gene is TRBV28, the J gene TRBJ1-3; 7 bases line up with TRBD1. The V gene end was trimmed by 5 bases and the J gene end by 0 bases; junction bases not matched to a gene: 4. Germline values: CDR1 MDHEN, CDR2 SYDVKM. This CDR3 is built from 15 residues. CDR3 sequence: CASSKGQFSGNTIYF. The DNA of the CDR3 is TGTGCCAGCAGTAAGGGACAGTTCTCTGGAAACACCATATATTTT. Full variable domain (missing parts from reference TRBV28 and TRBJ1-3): DVKVTQSSRYLVKRTGEKVFLECVQDMDHENMFWYRQDPGLGLRLIYFSYDVKMKEKGDIPEGYSVSREKKERFSLILESASTNQTSMYLCASSKGQFSGNTIYFGEGSWLTVV.

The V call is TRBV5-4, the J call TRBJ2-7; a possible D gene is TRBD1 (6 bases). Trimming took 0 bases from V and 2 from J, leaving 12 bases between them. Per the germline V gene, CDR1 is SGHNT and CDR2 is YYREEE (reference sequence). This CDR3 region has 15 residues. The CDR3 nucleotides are TGTGCCAGCAGCTTGGGACACAGGGCCCCCTACGAGCAGTACTTC. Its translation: CASSLGHRAPYEQYF.

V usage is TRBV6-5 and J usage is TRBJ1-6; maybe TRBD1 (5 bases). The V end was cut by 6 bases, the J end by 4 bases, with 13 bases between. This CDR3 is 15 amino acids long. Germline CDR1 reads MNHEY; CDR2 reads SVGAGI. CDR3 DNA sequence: TGTGCCAGCAGAGACCTAGACAGTTATAATTCACCCCTCCACTTT. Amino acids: CASRDLDSYNSPLHF.

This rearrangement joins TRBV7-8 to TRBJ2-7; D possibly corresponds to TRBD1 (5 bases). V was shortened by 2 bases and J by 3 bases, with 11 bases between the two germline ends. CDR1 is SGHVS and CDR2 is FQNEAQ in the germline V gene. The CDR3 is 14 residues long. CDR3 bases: TGTGCCAGCAGCTTATCTCAGGGCCGCTACGAGCAGTACTTC. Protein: CASSLSQGRYEQYF.

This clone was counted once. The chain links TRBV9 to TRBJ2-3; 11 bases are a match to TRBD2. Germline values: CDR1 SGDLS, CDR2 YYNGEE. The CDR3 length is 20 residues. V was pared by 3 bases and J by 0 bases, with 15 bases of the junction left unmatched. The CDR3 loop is CASSDPSWASGGTSTDTQYF. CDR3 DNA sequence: TGTGCCAGCAGCGACCCCAGCTGGGCTAGCGGGGGGACTAGCACAGATACGCAGTATTTT.

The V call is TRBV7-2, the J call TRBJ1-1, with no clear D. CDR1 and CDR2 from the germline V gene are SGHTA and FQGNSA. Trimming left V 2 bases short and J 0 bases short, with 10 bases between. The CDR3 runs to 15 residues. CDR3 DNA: TGTGCCAGCAGCTTAATCCCCGGTATGAACACTGAAGCTTTCTTT. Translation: CASSLIPGMNTEAFF.

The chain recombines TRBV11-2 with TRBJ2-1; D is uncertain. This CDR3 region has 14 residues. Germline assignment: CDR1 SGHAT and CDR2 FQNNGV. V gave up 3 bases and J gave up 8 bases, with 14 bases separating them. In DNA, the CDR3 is TGTGCCAGCAGCTTGGGCTCCGTCTTCGATGAGCAGTTCTTC. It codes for CASSLGSVFDEQFF. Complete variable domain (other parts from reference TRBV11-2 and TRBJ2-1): EAGVAQSPRYKIIEKRQSVAFWCNPISGHATLYWYQQILGQGPKLLIQFQNNGVVDDSQLPKDRFSAERLKGVDSTLKIQPAKLEDSAVYLCASSLGSVFDEQFFGPGTRLTVL.

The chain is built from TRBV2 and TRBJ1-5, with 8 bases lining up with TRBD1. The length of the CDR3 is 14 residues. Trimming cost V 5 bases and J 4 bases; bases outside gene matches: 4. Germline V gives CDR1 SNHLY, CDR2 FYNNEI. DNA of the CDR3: TGTGCCAGCAGTCCGGACAGGGAAAATCAGCCCCAGCATTTT. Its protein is CASSPDRENQPQHF.

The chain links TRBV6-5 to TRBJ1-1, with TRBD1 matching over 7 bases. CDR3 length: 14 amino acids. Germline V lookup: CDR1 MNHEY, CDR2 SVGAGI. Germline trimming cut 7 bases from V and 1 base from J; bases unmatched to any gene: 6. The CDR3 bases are TGTGCCAGCAACGGACAGGATGGGAACACTGAAGCTTTCTTT. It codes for CASNGQDGNTEAFF.

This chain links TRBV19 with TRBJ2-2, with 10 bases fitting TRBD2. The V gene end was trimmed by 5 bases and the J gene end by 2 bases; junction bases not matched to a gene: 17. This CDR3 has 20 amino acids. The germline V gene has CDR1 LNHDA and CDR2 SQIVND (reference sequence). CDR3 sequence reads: CASSGRTGYSGGANTGELFF. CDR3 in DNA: TGTGCCAGTAGTGGCCGGACAGGGTACAGCGGGGGGGCTAACACCGGGGAGCTGTTTTTT. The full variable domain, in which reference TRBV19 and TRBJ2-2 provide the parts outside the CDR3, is DGGITQSPKYLFRKEGQNVTLSCEQNLNHDAMYWYRQDPGQGLRLIYYSQIVNDFQKGDIAEGYSVSREKKESFPLTVTSAQKNPTAFYLCASSGRTGYSGGANTGELFFGEGSRLTVL.

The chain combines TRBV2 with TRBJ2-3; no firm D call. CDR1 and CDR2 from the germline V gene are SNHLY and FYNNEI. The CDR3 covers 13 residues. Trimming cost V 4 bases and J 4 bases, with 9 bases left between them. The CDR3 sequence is CASSGRVSDTQYF. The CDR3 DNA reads TGTGCCAGCAGTGGCCGGGTCTCAGATACGCAGTATTTT.

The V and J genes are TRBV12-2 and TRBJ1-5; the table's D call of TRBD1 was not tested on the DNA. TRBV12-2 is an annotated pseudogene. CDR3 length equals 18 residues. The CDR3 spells CASRQGVGQIYSNQPQHF. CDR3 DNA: TGTGCAAGTCGCCAAGGGGTGGGACAGATTTATAGCAATCAGCCCCAGCATTTT.

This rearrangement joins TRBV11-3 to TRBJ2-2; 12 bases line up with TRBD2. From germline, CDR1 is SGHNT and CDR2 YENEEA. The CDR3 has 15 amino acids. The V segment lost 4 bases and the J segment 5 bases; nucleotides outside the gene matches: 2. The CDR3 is CASSSLAGGTGELFF. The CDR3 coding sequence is TGTGCCAGCAGCTCTCTAGCGGGAGGGACCGGGGAGCTGTTTTTT.